The 25 T cell receptor beta chains presented below share a single source sample, sequenced in a study of blood T cells in healthy people across ages (dated by TCRdb to between 2014 and 2016). The protocol used for the library was 5' RACE. The listed sequencing device is Illumina HiSeq 2500. A second roughly 7 to 11 cycle PCR used a sample-barcoded 5' primer and a J-beta primer mix. TCRdb ran its own pipeline on the public reads, namely fastp trimming at Q25 and MiXCR clone calling, and kept in-frame beta chains. Rows matching on CDR3 protein sequence are summarized as one entry with the most common DNA and genes. The sample table shows over a million distinct CDR3 sequences, and approximately 38% are seen once. The leading ten clones occupy 7% to 9.5% of the sample. What was sequenced was blood. The receptors derive from a woman under 30 in good health.

This clonotype was observed a few times. This chain joins TRBV12-3 or TRBV12-4 and TRBJ2-5, with 10 positions matching TRBD2. The J segment lost 7 bases and the V segment lost 4 bases, leaving 9 bases of the junction unmatched. CDR3 size: 15 residues. CDR3: CASSSEREGTWTQYF. Here the CDR3 DNA reads TGTGCCAGCAGTTCGGAGCGGGAGGGCACTTGGACCCAGTACTTC.

The gene calls are TRBV30 and TRBJ2-3; TRBD2 might be the D (6 bases). The length of the CDR3 is 14 residues. The V gene's germline CDR1 is GTSNPN and CDR2 SVGIG (reference sequence). V lost 2 bases and J 5 bases, leaving 14 bases between the germline ends. DNA for the CDR3: TGTGCCTGGAGTTTACGCGGGGCCTTAGATACGCAGTATTTT. Residues: CAWSLRGALDTQYF.

This clonotype came up a few times. The chain couples TRBV6-5 to TRBJ2-5; D is possibly TRBD1 or TRBD2 (7 bases each). Germline CDR1 and CDR2: MNHEY and SVGAGI. V was trimmed by 7 bases and J by 4 bases, leaving 16 bases between them. The CDR3 has 14 residues. The CDR3 DNA reads TGTGCCAGCACCCCGGGGGGACAGATAGAGACCCAGTACTTC. Encoded protein: CASTPGGQIETQYF.

The chain employs TRBV10-3 and TRBJ2-1; weak D call: TRBD2 (7 bases). The CDR3 extends over 18 amino acids. Trimming left V 3 bases short and J 3 bases short, with 21 bases between. Germline V gives CDR1 ENHRY, CDR2 SYGVKD. The CDR3 here is CAISDTSGGRGFYNEQFF. CDR3 DNA sequence: TGTGCCATCAGTGACACCTCGGGGGGCAGGGGTTTCTACAATGAGCAGTTCTTC.

This sequence joins TRBV2 and TRBJ1-1; D is perhaps TRBD1 (6 bases). Germline V lookup: CDR1 SNHLY, CDR2 FYNNEI. V gave up 7 bases and J gave up 7 bases, with 16 bases separating them. The CDR3 totals 13 residues. CDR3 amino acids: CASKEGDSFEAFF. The DNA of the CDR3 is TGTGCCAGCAAAGAGGGGGATTCATTTGAAGCTTTCTTT.

J is TRBJ2-1 and V is TRBV7-9, with a possible D match to TRBD1 (6 bases). The V gene's germline CDR1 is SEHNR and CDR2 FQNEAQ (reference sequence). The CDR3 spans 15 residues. The germline V and J ends were trimmed by 5 bases and 2 bases, with 13 bases remaining between them. CDR3 protein: CASSGAGVAYNEQFF. In DNA form, the CDR3 reads TGTGCCAGCAGCGGCGCAGGGGTAGCCTACAATGAGCAGTTCTTC.

This chain joins TRBV20-1 and TRBJ2-3, with unresolved D. The CDR3 has 13 amino acids. V was pared by 3 bases and J by 5 bases, with 12 bases between. Per germline, CDR1 DFQATT and CDR2 SNEGSKA (reference sequence). CDR3 amino acids: CSARDEKGDTQYF. The DNA of the CDR3 is TGCAGTGCTAGGGATGAGAAAGGAGATACGCAGTATTTT.

This clonotype appeared a few times. The rearrangement joins TRBV11-2 to TRBJ2-3; 15 bases map to TRBD2. This CDR3 is built from 16 residues. Germline V gene sequence: CDR1 SGHAT, CDR2 FQNNGV. Trimming cost V 5 bases and J 5 bases; bases outside gene matches: 5. In nucleotides, the CDR3 is TGTGCCAGCAGCGTTCCGGGACTAGCGGGAGGAGATACGCAGTATTTT. This translates into CASSVPGLAGGDTQYF.

V and J are TRBV14 and TRBJ2-3; no firm D call. Looked up from germline, CDR1 is SGHDN and CDR2 is FVKESK. Deletions cut 4 bases from V and 0 bases from J, with 14 bases between. The CDR3 sequence is 16 residues long. CDR3 DNA sequence: TGTGCCAGCAGCCCTCTTGTAGACCCAAGCACAGATACGCAGTATTTT. Encoded protein: CASSPLVDPSTDTQYF.

The chain combines TRBV2 with TRBJ1-2; D may be TRBD1 (5 bases). The CDR3 consists of 16 residues. Trimming removed 8 bases at V and 7 bases at J, with 26 bases between. The V gene's germline CDR1 is SNHLY and CDR2 FYNNEI. The CDR3 coding sequence is TGTGCCAGCGGGGTGCGTCTGCGGGGCGGTTTAGGTGGCTACACCTTC. Translating gives CASGVRLRGGLGGYTF.

This clonotype was seen a few times. The rearrangement uses TRBV4-2 and TRBJ1-2; D gene ambiguous. Germline loops: CDR1 LGHNA, CDR2 YNFKEQ. V was shortened by 1 base and J by 2 bases, with 8 bases between the two germline ends. This CDR3 contains 14 residues. The CDR3 bases are TGTGCCAGCAGCCAAGTTGCGGGGAACTATGGCTACACCTTC. Amino acid sequence: CASSQVAGNYGYTF.

This clonotype has only a few counts. The chain employs TRBV3-1 and TRBJ2-1; D is unresolved. In germline, CDR1 is LGHDT, CDR2 YNNKEL (reference sequence). V was shortened by 4 bases and J by 8 bases, with 12 bases between the two germline ends. CDR3 length: 13 amino acids. Written as DNA, the CDR3 is TGTGCCAGCAGCCCCGAATTGGTCGATGAGCAGTTCTTC. Amino acids: CASSPELVDEQFF.

The chain has TRBV5-8 and TRBJ2-5, with D perhaps TRBD1 (6 bases). V gave up 4 bases and J gave up 1 base, with 14 bases separating them. The CDR3 has 15 residues. The germline gives CDR1 SGHTS, CDR2 YDEGEE. CDR3 in amino acids: CASSLIRTAQETQYF. CDR3 DNA: TGTGCCAGCAGCCTAATCCGGACAGCCCAAGAGACCCAGTACTTC.

The chain couples TRBV30 to TRBJ1-2; 7 positions match TRBD1. CDR1 is GTSNPN, CDR2 SVGIG, per germline (reference sequence). Trimming at V came to 4 bases and at J to 8 bases, leaving 7 bases not matched to a gene. The CDR3 contains 12 residues. In DNA, the CDR3 is TGTGCCTGGATCGAGGGGGCGGGGGGCTACACCTTC. Translation: CAWIEGAGGYTF.

J is TRBJ2-3 and V is TRBV2, with 7 nucleotides matching TRBD2. Germline CDR1 and CDR2: SNHLY and FYNNEI. J lost 2 bases, V lost 2 bases, and 7 bases had no gene match. CDR3 length: 16 residues. The DNA of the CDR3 is TGTGCCAGCAGTGAACGGGCTAGCGGACCCACAGATACGCAGTATTTT. Its translation: CASSERASGPTDTQYF. Drawing the rest from reference TRBV2 and TRBJ2-3, the complete variable domain is EPEVTQTPSHQVTQMGQEVILRCVPISNHLYFYWYRQILGQKVEFLVSFYNNEISEKSEIFDDQFSVERPDGSNFTLKIRSTKLEDSAMYFCASSERASGPTDTQYFGPGTRLTVL.

V and J are TRBV14 and TRBJ2-6, with 7 bases aligning to TRBD1. The ends lost 2 bases at V and 5 bases at J; junction bases unmatched: 6. There are 16 residues in the CDR3. In germline, CDR1 is SGHDN, CDR2 FVKESK. DNA for the CDR3: TGTGCCAGCAGCCAAATAGGGGGCGCCAGGGCCAACGTCCTGACTTTC. Its protein is CASSQIGGARANVLTF.

The rearrangement uses TRBV5-4 and TRBJ2-7, with 10 bases fitting TRBD2. V lost 4 bases, J lost 1 base, and 5 bases stayed unmatched. This CDR3 has 15 amino acids. Per germline, CDR1 SGHNT and CDR2 YYREEE (reference sequence). The CDR3 reads CASSPGTSESYEQYF. DNA for the CDR3: TGTGCCAGCAGCCCCGGGACTAGCGAATCCTACGAGCAGTACTTC.

V usage is TRBV10-1 and J usage is TRBJ1-5; no definite D call. CDR1 is WNHNN and CDR2 is SYGVQD in the germline V gene (reference sequence). This CDR3 spans 12 amino acids. The V end lost 0 bases, the J end lost 6 bases, and 3 bases lay between the germline ends. The CDR3 DNA reads TGCGCCAGCAGTGAGTCTACTCAGCCCCAGCATTTT. Its translation is CASSESTQPQHF.

J is TRBJ1-4 and V is TRBV12-3 or TRBV12-4; perhaps TRBD1 as D (6 bases). This CDR3 is built from 14 residues. The V gene lost 8 bases and the J gene lost 0 bases, with 10 bases spanning the gap. Here the CDR3 reads CASAGGTTNEKLFF. CDR3 nucleotides: TGTGCCAGCGCGGGGGGCACAACTAATGAAAAACTGTTTTTT.

This clonotype was counted between two and nine times. The rearrangement links TRBV20-1 to TRBJ2-1; 14 bases align to TRBD2. Germline values: CDR1 DFQATT, CDR2 SNEGSKA (reference sequence). V lost 5 bases and J lost 7; bases outside the gene matches: 7. The length of the CDR3 is 15 residues. DNA of the CDR3: TGCAGTGCTGCCGGGACTAGCGGGAGCGGGAATGAGCAGTTCTTC. Its translation is CSAAGTSGSGNEQFF.

This clonotype was picked up a small number of times. The chain recombines TRBV29-1 with TRBJ2-7, with D perhaps TRBD1 (5 bases). Looked up from germline, CDR1 is SQVTM and CDR2 is ANQGSEA. This CDR3 region has 13 residues. The ends were cut back, 1 base at V and 3 bases at J, with 10 bases in the middle. The CDR3 protein is CSVEVGRDYEQYF. In DNA form, the CDR3 reads TGCAGCGTTGAAGTTGGCAGGGACTACGAGCAGTACTTC.

The CDR3 sequence is CASSLALAGGASYEQYF. CDR3 sequence (DNA): TGCGCCAGCAGCTTGGCTCTAGCGGGGGGAGCCTCCTACGAGCAGTACTTC. The chain links TRBV5-1 to TRBJ2-7; 11 bases are shared with TRBD2. This CDR3 comprises 17 residues. V lost 0 bases to trimming and J lost 0 bases; unmatched junction nucleotides: 5. The germline gives CDR1 SGHRS, CDR2 YFSETQ.

In this sample, this clonotype turned up a few times. The rearrangement links TRBV10-3 to TRBJ2-7; 10 bases match TRBD2. CDR1 ENHRY and CDR2 SYGVKD come from the germline V gene. With 3 bases clipped from V and 4 bases from J, the junction kept 3 bases outside the gene matches. The CDR3 spans 14 residues. The CDR3: CAISDSSGSYEQYF. DNA for the CDR3: TGTGCCATCAGTGATTCTAGCGGGAGTTACGAGCAGTACTTC.

This clonotype was seen more than once but under ten times. The chain joins TRBV29-1 to TRBJ1-2; D unclear. The CDR3 loop spans 13 amino acids. Trimming removed 0 bases from V and 5 bases from J, with 10 bases in between. Germline assignment: CDR1 SQVTM and CDR2 ANQGSEA. CDR3 loop: CSVEEGFTYGYTF. The CDR3 nucleotides read TGCAGCGTTGAAGAAGGGTTTACATATGGCTACACCTTC.

The rearrangement joins TRBV14 to TRBJ2-5, with 13 bases aligning to TRBD2. After removal of 0 bases from V and 11 bases from J, the junction contained 18 bases not matched to a gene. Germline CDR1 is SGHDN and CDR2 is FVKESK. CDR3 length: 19 amino acids. The DNA for the CDR3 is TGTGCCAGCAGCCAAGATGGAACTAGCGGGAGGGCCTGGTTTAATGAGCAGTACTTC. As protein: CASSQDGTSGRAWFNEQYF. Together with reference TRBV14 and TRBJ2-5, the CDR3 gives the full variable domain: EAGVTQFPSHSVIEKGQTVTLRCDPISGHDNLYWYRRVMGKEIKFLLHFVKESKQDESGMPNNRFLAERTGGTYSTLKVQPAELEDSGVYFCASSQDGTSGRAWFNEQYFGPGTRLLVL.